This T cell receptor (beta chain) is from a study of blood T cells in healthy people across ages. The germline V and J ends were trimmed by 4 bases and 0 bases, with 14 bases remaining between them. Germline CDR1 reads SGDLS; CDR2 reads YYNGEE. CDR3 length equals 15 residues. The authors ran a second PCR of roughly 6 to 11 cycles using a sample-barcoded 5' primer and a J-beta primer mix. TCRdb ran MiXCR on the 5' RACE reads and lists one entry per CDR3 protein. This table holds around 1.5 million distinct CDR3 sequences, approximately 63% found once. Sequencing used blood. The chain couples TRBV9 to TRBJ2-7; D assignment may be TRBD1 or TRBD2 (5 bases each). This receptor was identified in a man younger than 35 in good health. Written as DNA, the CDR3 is TGTGCCAGCAGCAAACGGGACGATCCCTCCTACGAGCAGTACTTC. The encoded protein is CASSKRDDPSYEQYF. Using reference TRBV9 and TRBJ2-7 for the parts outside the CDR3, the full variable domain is DSGVTQTPKHLITATGQRVTLRCSPRSGDLSVYWYQQSLDQGLQFLIQYYNGEERAKGNILERFSAQQFPDLHSELNLSSLELGDSALYFCASSKRDDPSYEQYFGPGTRLTVT.